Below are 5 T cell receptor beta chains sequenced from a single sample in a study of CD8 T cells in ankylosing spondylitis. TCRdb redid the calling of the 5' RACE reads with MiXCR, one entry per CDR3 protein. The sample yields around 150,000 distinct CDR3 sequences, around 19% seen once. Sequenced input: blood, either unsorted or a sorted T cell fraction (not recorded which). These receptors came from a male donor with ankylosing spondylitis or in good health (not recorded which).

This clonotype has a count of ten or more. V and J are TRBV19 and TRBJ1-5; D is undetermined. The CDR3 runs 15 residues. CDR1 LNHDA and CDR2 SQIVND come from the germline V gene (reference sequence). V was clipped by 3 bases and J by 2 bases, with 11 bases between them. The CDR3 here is CASSISSWGNQPQHF. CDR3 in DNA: TGTGCCAGTAGTATTTCTTCCTGGGGCAATCAGCCCCAGCATTTT.

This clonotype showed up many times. The CDR3 reads CRAGTSGSRYEQYF. CDR3 in DNA: TGCAGGGCTGGGACTAGCGGGAGTCGATACGAGCAGTACTTC. V gene TRBV20-1 combines with J gene TRBJ2-7; TRBD2 aligns across 14 bases. Germline V gene sequence: CDR1 DFQATT, CDR2 SNEGSKA (reference sequence). The length of the CDR3 is 14 residues.

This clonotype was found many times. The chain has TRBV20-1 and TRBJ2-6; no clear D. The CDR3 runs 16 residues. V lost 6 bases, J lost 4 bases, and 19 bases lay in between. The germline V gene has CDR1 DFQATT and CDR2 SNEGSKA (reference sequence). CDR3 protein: CSAAPLGGAGANVLTF. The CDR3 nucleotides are TGCAGTGCCGCCCCGTTGGGTGGAGCGGGGGCCAACGTCCTGACTTTC.

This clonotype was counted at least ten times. Here the CDR3 DNA reads TGTGCCAGCAGCTTAGACCTAGCGACCTACAATGAGCAGTTCTTC. Its protein is CASSLDLATYNEQFF. The chain employs TRBV11-2 and TRBJ2-1; maybe TRBD2 (6 bases). V shed 0 bases and J shed 2 bases, with 8 bases lying between them. The CDR3 has 15 amino acids. CDR1 is SGHAT, CDR2 FQNNGV, per germline.

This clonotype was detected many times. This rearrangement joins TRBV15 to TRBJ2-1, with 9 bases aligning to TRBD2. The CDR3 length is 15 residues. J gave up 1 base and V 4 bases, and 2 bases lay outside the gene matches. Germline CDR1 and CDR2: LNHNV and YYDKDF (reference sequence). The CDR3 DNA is TGTGCCACCAGCACCGCGGGAGGGTCCTACAATGAGCAGTTCTTC. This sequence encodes CATSTAGGSYNEQFF. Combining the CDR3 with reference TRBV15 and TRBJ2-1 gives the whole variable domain DAMVIQNPRYQVTQFGKPVTLSCSQTLNHNVMYWYQQKSSQAPKLLFHYYDKDFNNEADTPDNFQSRRPNTSFCFLDIRSPGLGDTAMYLCATSTAGGSYNEQFFGPGTRLTVL.